The 22 T cell receptor beta chains presented below share a single source sample, sequenced in a study of post-analysis software for immune sequencing data (dated by TCRdb to the mid-2010s). Broader findings and caveats from the paper: A handful of TRBV segments, including TRBV5-6, TRBV5-1 and TRBV20-1, were significantly more frequent in patients than controls.

Their target antigens are unknown. The method was PCR. Sequencing was carried out with an Illumina HiSeq 2500. Unique molecular identifiers were incorporated into TCR beta cDNA libraries to reduce PCR and sequencing biases. TCRdb reanalyzed the raw reads on its own, using fastp at Q25 for trimming and MiXCR for clone calling, and kept in-frame beta chains. CDR3 protein sequences are deduplicated, and each keeps its most common genes and DNA. For this sample there are about 460,000 distinct CDR3 sequences; roughly 45% appear just once. The leading ten clones occupy roughly an eighth of the sample. The specimen sequenced was blood. All receptors derive from a girl aged 5-17 years with multiple sclerosis.

Points on this clonotype: A read error may account for a junction end that differs from germline. The genes are TRBV7-9 and TRBJ1-5; D gene uncertain. Germline CDR1 reads SEHNR; CDR2 reads FQNEAQ (reference sequence). The CDR3 contains 13 residues. This chain's CDR3 is CAGSLASGQPQHF. The CDR3 DNA sequence: TGTGCCGGCAGCTTAGCGTCCGGTCAGCCCCAGCATTTT.

This clonotype was observed at least ten times. The rearrangement uses TRBV7-9 and TRBJ2-3; D is undetermined. This CDR3 has 13 residues. Deletions cut 5 bases from V and 4 bases from J, with 10 bases between. CDR1 is SEHNR, CDR2 FQNEAQ, per germline (reference sequence). The CDR3, as DNA: TGTGCCAGCAGCGAAGTGCGGTCAGATACGCAGTATTTT. Translation: CASSEVRSDTQYF.

In its sample, this clonotype was seen a few times. The chain joins TRBV11-2 to TRBJ1-2; TRBD1 matches 9 bases. Germline lookup yields CDR1 SGHAT and CDR2 FQNNGV. The CDR3 is made up of 15 amino acids. Germline trimming cut 0 bases from V and 6 bases from J; bases unmatched to any gene: 5. The CDR3 nucleotides read TGTGCCAGCAGCTTAGATCTACAGGGGGCGAATGGCTACACCTTC. This gives the protein CASSLDLQGANGYTF.

There are a few counts of this clonotype. The chain combines TRBV7-3 with TRBJ2-3; 7 bases align to TRBD2. Losses at the gene ends were 5 bases for V and 1 base for J; bases not matched to a gene: 18. Germline CDR1 and CDR2: SGHTA and FQGTGA. The CDR3 runs to 19 residues. CDR3 protein: CASSLKPPASGTRTDTQYF. In DNA, the CDR3 is TGTGCCAGCAGCCTCAAGCCCCCGGCTAGCGGAACCCGCACAGATACGCAGTATTTT.

V is TRBV9 and J is TRBJ2-7; 8 bases line up with TRBD1. Germline V CDR1 and CDR2: SGDLS, YYNGEE. The length of the CDR3 is 15 residues. V was clipped by 4 bases and J by 3 bases; unmatched bases: 9. CDR3 nucleotide sequence: TGTGCCAGCAGCCCGCTTTTGACAGGGGTCTACGAGCAGTACTTC. Its translation: CASSPLLTGVYEQYF. The full variable domain, in which reference TRBV9 and TRBJ2-7 provide the parts outside the CDR3, is DSGVTQTPKHLITATGQRVTLRCSPRSGDLSVYWYQQSLDQGLQFLIQYYNGEERAKGNILERFSAQQFPDLHSELNLSSLELGDSALYFCASSPLLTGVYEQYFGPGTRLTVT.

This clonotype has a handful of counts. V usage is TRBV29-1 and J usage is TRBJ2-3; no reliable D call. CDR3 size: 12 residues. The V end was cut by 4 bases, the J end by 4 bases, with 9 bases between. Germline CDR1 SQVTM, CDR2 ANQGSEA. The CDR3 protein is CSVGKKADTQYF. The CDR3 region has the DNA TGCAGCGTTGGGAAAAAGGCAGATACGCAGTATTTT.

This clonotype was counted between two and nine times. The chain couples TRBV27 to TRBJ2-1, with D possibly TRBD2 on 7 matching bases. Germline V gene data show CDR1 as MNHEY and CDR2 as SMNVEV (reference sequence). The ends were cut back, 5 bases at V and 1 base at J, with 18 bases in the middle. The CDR3 totals 17 residues. The CDR3 DNA reads as TGTGCCAGCAGTGGACAGAGCGGGATGAGTTCCTACAATGAGCAGTTCTTC. Residues: CASSGQSGMSSYNEQFF.

The sample holds a few counts of this clonotype. DNA of the CDR3: TGTGCCAGCAGTTACTCGGCGGTAGCCTACGAGCAGTACTTC. Protein: CASSYSAVAYEQYF. V gene TRBV6-5 combines with J gene TRBJ2-7; no clear D gene. There are 14 residues in the CDR3. Between the trimmed V and J ends, which lost 0 bases and 2 bases, there was a span of 8 bases. Germline values: CDR1 MNHEY, CDR2 SVGAGI.

V gene TRBV6-6 combines with J gene TRBJ2-7; no clear D gene. The last part of the DNA fits TRBJ2-5 better; the J call may be wrong. This CDR3 has 13 residues. The germline CDR1 and CDR2 sequences are MNHNY and SVGAGI (reference sequence). The CDR3 sequence: CASSYGSQETQYF. The CDR3 bases are TGTGCCAGCAGTTACGGGTCTCAAGAGACCCAGTACTTC.

The chain joins TRBV11-3 to TRBJ2-5; D is ambiguous. Germline V gives CDR1 SGHNT, CDR2 YENEEA. V shed 5 bases and J shed 5 bases, with 12 bases lying between them. There are 13 residues in the CDR3. CDR3 in amino acids: CASSPPRSETQYF. Written as DNA, the CDR3 is TGTGCCAGCAGCCCACCCCGATCGGAGACCCAGTACTTC.

The chain couples TRBV28 to TRBJ2-5; TRBD1 or TRBD2 may be the D gene (5 bases each). V was clipped by 1 base and J by 11 bases, with 29 bases between them. The CDR3 length is 18 residues. Germline V gene lookup returns CDR1 MDHEN and CDR2 SYDVKM. CDR3 sequence: CASSLLWLDTTHLGEQYF. As DNA, the CDR3 is TGTGCCAGCAGTTTATTATGGTTGGACACCACCCACTTGGGGGAGCAGTACTTC.

The sample holds a few counts of this clonotype. This rearrangement joins TRBV6-5 to TRBJ2-6; 7 nucleotides agree with TRBD1. CDR3 length equals 19 residues. V lost 6 bases and J lost 1; bases outside the gene matches: 15. Germline-derived CDR1 and CDR2 are MNHEY and SVGAGI. CDR3 DNA sequence: TGTGCCAGCAGCTATAATTGGGACAGCTTATCGTCTGGGGCCAACGTCCTGACTTTC. This codes for CASSYNWDSLSSGANVLTF.

With regard to this clonotype: Likely a read error: the CDR3 ends without its conserved phenylalanine or tryptophan. This chain connects TRBV3-1 to TRBJ2-7; 8 positions agree with TRBD1. The CDR3 spans 14 residues. The V segment lost 1 base and the J segment 5 bases; nucleotides outside the gene matches: 4. CDR1 LGHDT and CDR2 YNNKEL come from the germline V gene (reference sequence). The DNA for the CDR3 is TGTGCCAGCAGCCAAGGCAGGGGGCGCGACGAGCAGTACCTC. Encoded protein: CASSQGRGRDEQYL.

This clonotype was recorded once. J is TRBJ2-1 and V is TRBV19, with D perhaps assigned TRBD1 or TRBD2 (5 bases each). This CDR3 has 14 amino acids. Trimming pared 8 bases from V and 2 bases from J, leaving 13 bases between. Germline CDR1 is LNHDA and CDR2 is SQIVND (reference sequence). The CDR3 loop reads CASGNRGPYNEQFF. CDR3 DNA sequence: TGTGCCAGTGGGAATAGGGGACCCTACAATGAGCAGTTCTTC. The whole variable domain, filled in from reference TRBV19 and TRBJ2-1, reads DGGITQSPKYLFRKEGQNVTLSCEQNLNHDAMYWYRQDPGQGLRLIYYSQIVNDFQKGDIAEGYSVSREKKESFPLTVTSAQKNPTAFYLCASGNRGPYNEQFFGPGTRLTVL.

This chain joins TRBV5-4 and TRBJ2-1, with no clear D. There are 16 residues in the CDR3. Germline lookup yields CDR1 SGHNT and CDR2 YYREEE (reference sequence). V shed 2 bases and J shed 0 bases, with 12 bases lying between them. This chain's CDR3 is CASSLFWASSYNEQFF. CDR3 sequence (DNA): TGTGCCAGCAGCTTATTTTGGGCGAGCTCCTACAATGAGCAGTTCTTC.

This chain connects TRBV5-6 to TRBJ2-1; 7 bases map to TRBD2. V trimming: 5 bases; J trimming: 6 bases; junction bases outside the gene matches: 17. Germline V gene data show CDR1 as SGHDT and CDR2 as YYEEEE. CDR3 size: 17 residues. The CDR3 region has the DNA TGTGCCAGCAGTAGTTTGGGTAGCGGGCTTGTTGGCAATGAGCAGTTCTTC. Translation: CASSSLGSGLVGNEQFF.

The chain combines TRBV9 with TRBJ1-2, with D tentatively TRBD1 (6 bases). The CDR3 is 14 residues long. V gave up 0 bases and J gave up 7 bases, with 13 bases separating them. Germline V gives CDR1 SGDLS, CDR2 YYNGEE. The CDR3 loop reads CASSVEGRGSGYTF. In DNA form, the CDR3 reads TGTGCCAGCAGCGTAGAAGGCAGGGGAAGTGGCTACACCTTC.

The rearrangement joins TRBV12-3 or TRBV12-4 to TRBJ2-5, with 10 bases aligning to TRBD1. TRBJ2-7 matches the DNA end more closely, so the J call is doubtful. The CDR3 sequence is 14 residues long. As DNA, the CDR3 is TGTGCCAGCTGTGCCGGGACAGGGGACAGCGAGCAGTACTTC. Translation: CASCAGTGDSEQYF.

This clonotype has a handful of counts. The chain couples TRBV5-6 to TRBJ1-1, with a possible D match to TRBD1 (6 bases). CDR1 is SGHDT and CDR2 is YYEEEE in the germline V gene. Trimming cost V 1 base and J 7 bases, with 11 bases left between them. This CDR3 has 13 residues. The CDR3 loop reads CASSLWRGDEAFF. CDR3 bases: TGTGCCAGCAGCTTGTGGAGGGGGGATGAAGCTTTCTTT.

This sequence joins TRBV25-1 and TRBJ1-1, with a tentative D call TRBD1 (5 bases). This CDR3 has 14 amino acids. Germline V gives CDR1 MGHDK, CDR2 SYGVNS. Trimming left V 1 base short and J 7 bases short, with 13 bases between. The CDR3 DNA follows: TGTGCCAGCAGTGAATCCCCCAGGGTGGGTGAAGCTTTCTTT. It yields the protein CASSESPRVGEAFF.

This clonotype showed up just a few times. The chain recombines TRBV7-3 with TRBJ2-1; 12 bases map to TRBD2. Germline V gene lookup returns CDR1 SGHTA and CDR2 FQGTGA. The CDR3 has 17 residues. Unmatched junction bases numbered 7, after V lost 0 bases and J lost 7 bases. CDR3 nucleotide sequence: TGTGCCAGCAGCTTAACCCCGGCTAGCGGGAGGGGGAATGAGCAGTTCTTC. Translating it yields CASSLTPASGRGNEQFF.

This clonotype came up a few times. DNA of the CDR3: TGTGCCAGCAGCCAAATGGGCCTTAGGAATCAGCCCCAGCATTTT. Translating gives CASSQMGLRNQPQHF. This rearrangement joins TRBV6-1 to TRBJ1-5; D remains ambiguous. This CDR3 contains 15 residues. Trimming took 6 bases from V and 4 from J, leaving 16 bases between them. Germline V lookup: CDR1 MNHNS, CDR2 SASEGT.